The rows below give T cell receptor beta chains drawn from one sample of a study of cytomegalovirus exposure and HLA in healthy donors. The assay was immunoSEQ multiplex PCR, and TCRdb's table has in-frame clones only and misses some. The repertoire holds tens of thousands of clones, with around 87% as singletons. Sequenced sample: PBMCs. Receptor source: a woman aged 40 to 55 in good health and CMV-seropositive. CDR3s include the opening cysteine and the closing phenylalanine or tryptophan.

v_call cdr3_aa
TRBV2 CASSEALGTAIEKLFF
TRBV2 CASSDLVTGSRNTIYF
TRBV27 CASCSAGSYNEQFF
TRBV6-5 CASRLLTGSGYTF
TRBV19 CASSTQGMGYGYTF
TRBV2 CASRWTGDNEQFF
TRBV25-1 CASSPRAPEQYF
TRBV5-1 CASSLLLTGETQYF
TRBV7-9 CASSPRTGPSYNEQFF
TRBV6-6 CASSYDRSLYEQYF
TRBV4-2 CASSQGGDYYNEQFF
TRBV11-1 CASSFGSTDTQYF
TRBV7-8 CASSAQGASGNTIYF
TRBV5-3 CARRITRTVDQPQHF
TRBV19 CASSIRQGSVEQYF
TRBV19 CASSSDRSSGANVLTF
TRBV10-3 CAISDSQGPTFLEQFF
TRBV9 CASSSGVTGANVLTF
TRBV5-1 CASSRDSIYEQYF
TRBV7-7 CASSSGRDYPRNEQFF
TRBV6-1 CASSEGAGVTDTQYF
TRBV6-5 CASSAGQKNEKLFF
TRBV7-8 CASSLAGRGPTNEKLFF
TRBV18 CASSPRGQNEKLFF
TRBV9 CASSPHPGLASTDTQYF